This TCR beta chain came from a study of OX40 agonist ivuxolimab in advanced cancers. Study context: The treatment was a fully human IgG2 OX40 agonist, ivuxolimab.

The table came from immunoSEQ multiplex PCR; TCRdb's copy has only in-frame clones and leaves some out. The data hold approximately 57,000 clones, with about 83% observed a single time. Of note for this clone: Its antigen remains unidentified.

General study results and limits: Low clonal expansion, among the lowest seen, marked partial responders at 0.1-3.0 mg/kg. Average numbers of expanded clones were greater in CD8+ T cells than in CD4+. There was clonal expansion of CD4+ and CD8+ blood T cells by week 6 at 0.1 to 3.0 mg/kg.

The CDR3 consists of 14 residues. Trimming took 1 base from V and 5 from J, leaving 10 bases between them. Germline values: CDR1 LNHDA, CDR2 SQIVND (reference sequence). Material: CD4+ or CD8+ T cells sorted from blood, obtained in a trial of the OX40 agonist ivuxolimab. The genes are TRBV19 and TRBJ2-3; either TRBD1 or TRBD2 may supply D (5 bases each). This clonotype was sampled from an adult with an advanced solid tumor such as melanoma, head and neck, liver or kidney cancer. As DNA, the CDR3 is TGTGCCAGTAGTATAGCGGGACGAGGAGATACGCAGTATTTT. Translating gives CASSIAGRGDTQYF.